The entry below describes one T cell receptor (beta chain). The antigen is unknown. It was genomic DNA that served as the template for profiling TCR beta VDJ and CDR3. TCRdb re-analysed the reads in MiXCR, keeping a single row per CDR3 protein. The sample records 150,000 to 200,000 distinct CDR3 sequences, 60% to 70% being singletons. These data originate in a study of CD8+CD57+ T cells in acquired aplastic anemia. Overall study context: Where healthy donors were concerned, CD4+ cells averaged approximately 11 million reads. Broader study findings: CD8+ Simpson's diversity did not differ significantly between patients and controls.

CDR1 and CDR2 from the germline V gene are SNHLY and FYNNEI. The CDR3 covers 15 residues. The V gene end was trimmed by 6 bases and the J gene end by 6 bases; junction bases not matched to a gene: 8. The sample consisted of sorted CD4+, CD8+, or CD8+CD57+ T cells (not recorded which) from PBMCs. V usage is TRBV2 and J usage is TRBJ1-6; the match to TRBD1 covers 7 bases. The TCR was taken from a human donor in good health. The CDR3 DNA follows: TGTGCCAGCAGGGCCGGGACAGTTACTAATTCACCCCTCCACTTT. This encodes CASRAGTVTNSPLHF. The full variable domain, completed using reference TRBV2 and TRBJ1-6, is EPEVTQTPSHQVTQMGQEVILRCVPISNHLYFYWYRQILGQKVEFLVSFYNNEISEKSEIFDDQFSVERPDGSNFTLKIRSTKLEDSAMYFCASRAGTVTNSPLHFGNGTRLTVT.